The 30 T cell receptor beta chains listed next were all sequenced from one sample in a study of cytomegalovirus exposure and HLA in healthy donors. 60 Vbeta and 13 Jbeta primers were used in PCR. TCRdb keeps only in-frame clones here, not all; method: immunoSEQ multiplex PCR. The sample carries about 70,000 clones, 62% recorded once. Input material: PBMCs. These receptor sequences come from a man aged 25 to 40 in good health and CMV-seronegative.

The gene calls are TRBV2 and TRBJ2-5; 9 bases line up with TRBD2. The CDR3 is 14 amino acids. Per germline, CDR1 SNHLY and CDR2 FYNNEI. V lost 5 bases to trimming and J lost 2 bases; unmatched junction nucleotides: 3. CDR3 sequence (DNA): TGTGCCAGCAGTCGTAGCGGGGGTCAAGAGACCCAGTACTTC. Translated, it gives CASSRSGGQETQYF.

The rearrangement uses TRBV6-1 and TRBJ2-5, with D possibly TRBD2 on 6 matching bases. CDR3 size: 14 residues. Trimming removed 8 bases at V and 3 bases at J, with 16 bases between. Germline V gives CDR1 MNHNS, CDR2 SASEGT. The CDR3 sequence: CASQRAGHEETQYF. The CDR3 nucleotides read TGTGCCAGCCAACGAGCGGGTCATGAAGAGACCCAGTACTTC.

V and J are TRBV14 and TRBJ2-7; 7 bases fit TRBD2. The CDR3 consists of 17 residues. The V and J ends lost 1 base and 2 bases, in that order; junction bases with no gene match: 11. Germline CDR1 and CDR2: SGHDN and FVKESK. The CDR3 reads CASSQGGAGPSTYEQYF. In DNA form, the CDR3 reads TGTGCCAGCAGCCAAGGCGGAGCGGGGCCAAGTACCTACGAGCAGTACTTC.

The CDR3 bases are TGTGCCAGCAGCCACGGACTAGCGGGGGGTTTTAGCTCCTACAATGAGCAGTTCTTC. Protein: CASSHGLAGGFSSYNEQFF. The chain recombines TRBV27 with TRBJ2-1; TRBD2 matches 14 bases. This CDR3 spans 19 amino acids. With V trimmed by 6 bases and J by 0 bases, 10 bases remained unmatched. Per germline, CDR1 MNHEY and CDR2 SMNVEV (reference sequence).

The rearrangement uses TRBV5-4 and TRBJ1-4; 7 bases are shared with TRBD1. The CDR3 sequence is 16 residues long. Germline V gene lookup returns CDR1 SGHNT and CDR2 YYREEE (reference sequence). The trim removed 1 base at V and 5 bases at J, leaving 8 bases unmatched. The CDR3 is CASSLRRQGQNEKLFF. The CDR3 coding sequence is TGTGCCAGCAGCTTGAGGAGACAGGGCCAAAATGAAAAACTGTTTTTT.

V is TRBV6-1 and J is TRBJ1-3; the D is unclear. V lost 2 bases and J 4 bases, leaving 9 bases between the germline ends. The CDR3 is 14 amino acids. Germline V CDR1 and CDR2: MNHNS, SASEGT. CDR3 in DNA: TGTGCCAGCAGTGAATGGGCTAGCGGAAACACCATATATTTT. It encodes CASSEWASGNTIYF.

This chain joins TRBV10-2 and TRBJ1-5; 10 nucleotides align to TRBD1. The germline V gene encodes CDR1 WSHSY and CDR2 SAAADI. There are 15 residues in the CDR3. With V trimmed by 3 bases and J by 6 bases, 5 bases remained unmatched. Here the CDR3 reads CASSEDRGRGQPQHF. The DNA for the CDR3 is TGCGCCAGCAGTGAAGACAGGGGGCGCGGTCAGCCCCAGCATTTT.

The chain uses TRBV27 and TRBJ2-5; D is undetermined. V was clipped by 3 bases and J by 5 bases, with 10 bases between them. Germline loops: CDR1 MNHEY, CDR2 SMNVEV (reference sequence). CDR3 size: 13 residues. CDR3: CASSLTVEETQYF. CDR3 sequence (DNA): TGTGCCAGCAGTTTGACGGTGGAGGAGACCCAGTACTTC.

This clone showed up just once. V and J are TRBV18 and TRBJ2-3; a possible D gene is TRBD2 (5 bases). V lost 3 bases to trimming and J lost 2 bases, with 12 bases between them. CDR1 is KGHSH, CDR2 LQKENI, per germline. This CDR3 spans 15 amino acids. This CDR3 is CASSPTGRSTDTQYF. CDR3 sequence (DNA): TGTGCCAGCTCACCGACGGGAAGGTCCACAGATACGCAGTATTTT.

The genes are TRBV6-1 and TRBJ1-1; D perhaps matches TRBD1 (5 bases). The CDR3 sequence is 13 residues long. Germline assignment: CDR1 MNHNS and CDR2 SASEGT. The germline V and J ends were trimmed by 8 bases and 1 base, with 11 bases remaining between them. The CDR3 DNA is TGTGCCAGCGTTTACGGACAGAACACTGAAGCTTTCTTT. It yields the protein CASVYGQNTEAFF.

V gene TRBV25-1 combines with J gene TRBJ2-7; D gene uncertain. The germline V gene encodes CDR1 MGHDK and CDR2 SYGVNS. The CDR3 sequence is 14 residues long. The V end lost 2 bases, the J end lost 0 bases, and 8 bases lay between the germline ends. The CDR3 reads CASSEDWSSYEQYF. CDR3 DNA sequence: TGTGCCAGCAGTGAAGACTGGAGCTCCTACGAGCAGTACTTC.

This clone showed up just a few times. V usage is TRBV7-2 and J usage is TRBJ2-7; 10 bases are a match to TRBD2. Losses at the gene ends were 5 bases for V and 0 bases for J; bases not matched to a gene: 4. Germline V CDR1 and CDR2: SGHTA, FQGNSA. The length of the CDR3 is 15 residues. CDR3 amino acids: CASSKQRGGSYEQYF. The CDR3 DNA reads TGTGCCAGCAGCAAACAGCGGGGGGGCTCCTACGAGCAGTACTTC.

This sequence joins TRBV6-6 and TRBJ2-7, with D possibly matching TRBD1 (5 bases). V lost 0 bases and J 3 bases, leaving 12 bases between the germline ends. The CDR3 sequence is 15 residues long. From germline, CDR1 is MNHNY and CDR2 SVGAGI (reference sequence). The CDR3 reads CASSYSRQGRYEQYF. As DNA, the CDR3 is TGTGCCAGCAGTTACTCTAGGCAGGGCCGCTACGAGCAGTACTTC.

The chain couples TRBV2 to TRBJ1-5; 10 nucleotides align to TRBD1. Germline V gene data show CDR1 as SNHLY and CDR2 as FYNNEI. CDR3 length equals 14 residues. V dropped 7 bases and J dropped 4; count of bases not matched to a gene: 4. The chain's CDR3 is CASMGTGANQPQHF. The CDR3 DNA reads as TGTGCCAGCATGGGGACAGGGGCTAATCAGCCCCAGCATTTT.

This chain connects TRBV7-2 to TRBJ2-7; 8 bases match TRBD2. Germline trimming cut 5 bases from V and 4 bases from J; bases unmatched to any gene: 7. This CDR3 region has 14 residues. CDR1 is SGHTA, CDR2 FQGNSA, per germline. The CDR3 here is CASSPGGALYEQYF. For the CDR3, the DNA is TGTGCCAGCAGCCCCGGGGGGGCCCTTTACGAGCAGTACTTC.

This clone has a handful of counts. The chain combines TRBV9 with TRBJ1-1; D may be TRBD1 (5 bases). The CDR3 runs 14 residues. Germline V gene data show CDR1 as SGDLS and CDR2 as YYNGEE. Trimming removed 3 bases from V and 6 bases from J, with 15 bases in between. As DNA, the CDR3 is TGTGCCAGCAGCGACCTTACAGGAGCTCCTGAAGCTTTCTTT. Translation gives CASSDLTGAPEAFF.

This chain links TRBV13 with TRBJ2-5; 13 bases are shared with TRBD2. After removal of 5 bases from V and 5 bases from J, the junction contained 5 bases not matched to a gene. Per the germline V gene, CDR1 is PRHDT and CDR2 is FYEKMQ (reference sequence). The CDR3 is made up of 15 amino acids. CDR3 loop: CASSSGLAGDETQYF. In nucleotides, the CDR3 is TGTGCCAGCAGCAGTGGACTAGCGGGGGATGAGACCCAGTACTTC.

This chain joins TRBV11-3 and TRBJ1-5, with TRBD1 matching over 8 bases. Germline CDR1 reads SGHNT; CDR2 reads YENEEA. Losses at the gene ends were 5 bases for V and 6 bases for J; bases not matched to a gene: 9. This CDR3 region has 15 residues. CDR3 bases: TGTGCCAGCAGCATAAGGACAGGGAAGGTTCAGCCCCAGCATTTT. Its protein product is CASSIRTGKVQPQHF.

This chain links TRBV6-1 with TRBJ2-5; TRBD1 might be the D (6 bases). The CDR3 is 15 residues long. V gave up 10 bases and J gave up 0 bases, with 18 bases separating them. Germline-derived CDR1 and CDR2 are MNHNS and SASEGT. In DNA, the CDR3 is TGTGCCACCTCTCCAAGGACAGATTACCAAGAGACCCAGTACTTC. As protein: CATSPRTDYQETQYF.

This clone was observed a few times. The V and J genes are TRBV19 and TRBJ1-1; 7 bases fit TRBD1. CDR1 is LNHDA and CDR2 is SQIVND in the germline V gene (reference sequence). J was trimmed by 3 bases and V by 3 bases; bases with no gene match: 4. The CDR3 spans 14 residues. As DNA, the CDR3 is TGTGCCAGTAGTATTGGGCAGGGGGACACTGAAGCTTTCTTT. Amino acid sequence: CASSIGQGDTEAFF.

This sequence joins TRBV7-7 and TRBJ2-3; tentatively, D is TRBD2 (5 bases). This CDR3 contains 14 residues. The germline gives CDR1 SSHAT, CDR2 FNYEAQ (reference sequence). V gave up 5 bases and J gave up 2 bases, with 11 bases separating them. CDR3 sequence (DNA): TGTGCCAGCAGCCCAGACTATCCCACAGATACGCAGTATTTT. It is translated as CASSPDYPTDTQYF.

The CDR3 nucleotides are TGTGCCAGCAGTGTCGAGCGGGGTCAGACAGATACGCAGTATTTT. Translating gives CASSVERGQTDTQYF. The rearrangement uses TRBV2 and TRBJ2-3; 7 bases line up with TRBD2. The CDR3 totals 15 residues. Germline CDR1 is SNHLY and CDR2 is FYNNEI. The J segment lost 3 bases and the V segment lost 4 bases, leaving 7 bases of the junction unmatched.

Here the CDR3 DNA reads TGTGCCAGCAGCTTCGCGGGGACCTACGAGCAGTACTTC. This encodes CASSFAGTYEQYF. V and J are TRBV7-9 and TRBJ2-7; the D gene is possibly TRBD2 (6 bases). In germline, CDR1 is SEHNR, CDR2 FQNEAQ (reference sequence). The CDR3 spans 13 residues. Trimming removed 3 bases at V and 2 bases at J, with 8 bases between.

V usage is TRBV7-7 and J usage is TRBJ2-5; 9 nucleotides agree with TRBD1. Trimming at V came to 4 bases and at J to 2 bases, leaving 5 bases not matched to a gene. The CDR3 extends over 15 amino acids. The germline V gene encodes CDR1 SSHAT and CDR2 FNYEAQ (reference sequence). The DNA of the CDR3 is TGTGCCAGCAGCTCGGACAGGGGACGGCAAGAGACCCAGTACTTC. Encoded protein: CASSSDRGRQETQYF. Looking up the rest from reference TRBV7-7 and TRBJ2-5 gives the full variable domain: GAGVSQSPRYKVTKRGQDVTLRCDPISSHATLYWYQQALGQGPEFLTYFNYEAQPDKSGLPSDRFSAERPEGSISTLTIQRTEQRDSAMYRCASSSDRGRQETQYFGPGTRLLVL.

CDR3 amino acids: CASSEAGPGQGFYNSPLHF. For the CDR3, the DNA is TGTGCCAGCAGTGAAGCCGGACCGGGACAGGGATTCTATAATTCACCCCTCCACTTT. V and J are TRBV6-1 and TRBJ1-6; TRBD1 aligns across 9 bases. From germline, CDR1 is MNHNS and CDR2 SASEGT. The CDR3 sequence is 19 residues long. The trim removed 0 bases at V and 3 bases at J, leaving 9 bases unmatched.

The chain joins TRBV30 to TRBJ2-7, with TRBD1 as a possible D gene (5 bases). The germline V gene encodes CDR1 GTSNPN and CDR2 SVGIG (reference sequence). The CDR3 runs 12 residues. V lost 0 bases and J lost 11, with 14 bases in between. The CDR3 DNA sequence: TGTGCCTGGAGTGTAACCAGGGCCCAGAAGTACTTC. Its protein product is CAWSVTRAQKYF.

The chain links TRBV4-1 to TRBJ2-5; D possibly corresponds to TRBD2 (7 bases). The length of the CDR3 is 17 residues. Deletions cut 4 bases from V and 1 base from J, with 19 bases between. Germline V gene lookup returns CDR1 MGHRA and CDR2 YSYEKL. The CDR3 loop reads CASSRTLDRGAQETQYF. The DNA of the CDR3 is TGCGCCAGCAGCCGTACGCTAGACCGGGGGGCCCAAGAGACCCAGTACTTC.

There are a few counts of this clone. The V gene is TRBV15, the J gene TRBJ2-3; TRBD1 matches at 9 bases. The germline V gene encodes CDR1 LNHNV and CDR2 YYDKDF (reference sequence). This CDR3 region has 13 residues. Trimming at V came to 3 bases and at J to 6 bases, leaving 1 base not matched to a gene. CDR3 DNA sequence: TGTGCCACCAGCAGTGACAGGGGGGATACGCAGTATTTT. As protein: CATSSDRGDTQYF.

V is TRBV14 and J is TRBJ1-1, with D possibly TRBD1 on 5 matching bases. V was clipped by 4 bases and J by 2 bases, with 20 bases between them. CDR1 and CDR2 (germline): SGHDN, FVKESK. This CDR3 region has 17 residues. The CDR3 sequence is CASSPFSIRQTNTEAFF. The CDR3 DNA reads TGTGCCAGCAGCCCGTTTTCGATCAGACAGACCAACACTGAAGCTTTCTTT. Looking up the rest from reference TRBV14 and TRBJ1-1 gives the full variable domain: EAGVTQFPSHSVIEKGQTVTLRCDPISGHDNLYWYRRVMGKEIKFLLHFVKESKQDESGMPNNRFLAERTGGTYSTLKVQPAELEDSGVYFCASSPFSIRQTNTEAFFGQGTRLTVV.

This clone was picked up a small number of times. The chain carries TRBV7-2 and TRBJ1-1; D perhaps matches TRBD1 (5 bases). The CDR3 is made up of 13 amino acids. Deletions cut 1 base from V and 7 bases from J, with 10 bases between. Germline V gene sequence: CDR1 SGHTA, CDR2 FQGNSA. CDR3 region: CASSLGREGEAFF. In DNA form, the CDR3 reads TGTGCCAGCAGCTTAGGCAGGGAAGGTGAAGCTTTCTTT.